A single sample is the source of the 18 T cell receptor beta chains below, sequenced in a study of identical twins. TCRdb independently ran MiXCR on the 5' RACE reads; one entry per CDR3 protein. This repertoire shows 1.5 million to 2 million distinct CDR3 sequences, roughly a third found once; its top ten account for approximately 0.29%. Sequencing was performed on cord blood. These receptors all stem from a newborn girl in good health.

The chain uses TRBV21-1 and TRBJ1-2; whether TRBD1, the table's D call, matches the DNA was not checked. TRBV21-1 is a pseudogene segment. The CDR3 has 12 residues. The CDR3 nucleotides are TGTGCCAGCGGAGGACAGTTCTATGGCTACACCTTC. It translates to CASGGQFYGYTF.

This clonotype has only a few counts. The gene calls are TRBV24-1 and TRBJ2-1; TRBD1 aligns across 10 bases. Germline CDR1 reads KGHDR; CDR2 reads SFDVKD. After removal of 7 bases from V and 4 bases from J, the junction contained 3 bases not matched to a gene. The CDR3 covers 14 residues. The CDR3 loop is CATSPGQGYNEQFF. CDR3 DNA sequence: TGTGCCACCAGCCCGGGACAGGGGTACAATGAGCAGTTCTTC.

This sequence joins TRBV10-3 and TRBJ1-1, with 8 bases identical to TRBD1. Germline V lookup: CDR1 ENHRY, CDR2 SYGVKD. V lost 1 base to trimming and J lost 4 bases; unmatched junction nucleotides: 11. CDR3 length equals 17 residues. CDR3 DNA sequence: TGTGCCATCAGTGAGTATTCTGGACAGGGTAGGGGCACTGAAGCTTTCTTT. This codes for CAISEYSGQGRGTEAFF.

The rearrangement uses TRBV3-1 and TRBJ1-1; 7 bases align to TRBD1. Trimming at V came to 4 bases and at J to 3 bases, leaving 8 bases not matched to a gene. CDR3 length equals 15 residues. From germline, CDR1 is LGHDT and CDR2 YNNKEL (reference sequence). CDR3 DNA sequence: TGTGCCAGCAGCCGACAGGGCTCGAGTTACACTGAAGCTTTCTTT. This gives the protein CASSRQGSSYTEAFF.

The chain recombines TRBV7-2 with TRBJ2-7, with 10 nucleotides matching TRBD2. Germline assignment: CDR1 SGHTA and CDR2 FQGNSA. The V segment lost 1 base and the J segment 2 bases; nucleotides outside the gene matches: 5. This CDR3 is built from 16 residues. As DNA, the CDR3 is TGTGCCAGCAGCTTAGACCGGACTAGCGGTACCTACGAGCAGTACTTC. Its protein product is CASSLDRTSGTYEQYF.

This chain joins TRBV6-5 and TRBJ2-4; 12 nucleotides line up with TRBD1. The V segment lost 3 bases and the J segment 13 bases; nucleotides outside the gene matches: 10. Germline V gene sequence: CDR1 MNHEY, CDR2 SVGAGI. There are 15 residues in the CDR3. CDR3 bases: TGTGCCAGCAGTTATGTTGGGACAGGGGGCGAAGAGCAGTACTTC. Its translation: CASSYVGTGGEEQYF.

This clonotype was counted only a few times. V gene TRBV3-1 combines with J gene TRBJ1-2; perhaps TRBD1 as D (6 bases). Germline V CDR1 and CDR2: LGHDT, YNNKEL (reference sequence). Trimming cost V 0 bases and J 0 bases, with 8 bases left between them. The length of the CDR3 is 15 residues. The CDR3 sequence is CASSQDGTPNYGYTF. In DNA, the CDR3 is TGTGCCAGCAGCCAAGACGGGACACCTAACTATGGCTACACCTTC.

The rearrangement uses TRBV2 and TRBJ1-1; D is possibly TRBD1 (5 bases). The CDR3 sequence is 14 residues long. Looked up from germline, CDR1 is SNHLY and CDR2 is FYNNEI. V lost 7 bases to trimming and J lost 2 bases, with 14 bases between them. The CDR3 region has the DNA TGTGCCAGCATGATCGACAGCGTCAACACTGAAGCTTTCTTT. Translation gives CASMIDSVNTEAFF.

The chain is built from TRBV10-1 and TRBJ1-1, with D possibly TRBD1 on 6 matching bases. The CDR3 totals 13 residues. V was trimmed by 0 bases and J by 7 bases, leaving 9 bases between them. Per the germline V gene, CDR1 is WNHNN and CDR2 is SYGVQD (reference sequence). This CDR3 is CASSESTRGEAFF. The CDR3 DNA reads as TGCGCCAGCAGTGAGTCAACCAGGGGTGAAGCTTTCTTT.

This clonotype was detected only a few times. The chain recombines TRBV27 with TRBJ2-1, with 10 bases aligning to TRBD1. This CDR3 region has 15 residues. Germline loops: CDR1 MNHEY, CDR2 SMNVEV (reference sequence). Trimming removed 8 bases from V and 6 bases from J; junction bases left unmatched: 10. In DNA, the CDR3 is TGTGCCAGCCAAAACCGGGACAGGGGTTCCAATGAGCAGTTCTTC. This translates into CASQNRDRGSNEQFF.

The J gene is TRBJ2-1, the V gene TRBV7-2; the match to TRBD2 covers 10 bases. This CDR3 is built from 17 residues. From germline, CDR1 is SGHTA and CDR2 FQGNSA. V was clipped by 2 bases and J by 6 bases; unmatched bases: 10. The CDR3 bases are TGTGCCAGCAGCTTACGGACTAGCGGAGGTGGGCCCAATGAGCAGTTCTTC. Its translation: CASSLRTSGGGPNEQFF.

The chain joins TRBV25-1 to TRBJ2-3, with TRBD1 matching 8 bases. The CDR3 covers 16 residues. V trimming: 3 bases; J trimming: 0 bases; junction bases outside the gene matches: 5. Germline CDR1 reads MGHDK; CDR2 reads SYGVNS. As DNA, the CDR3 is TGTGCCAGCAGTGAGGGTACAGGGGGTAGCACAGATACGCAGTATTTT. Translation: CASSEGTGGSTDTQYF. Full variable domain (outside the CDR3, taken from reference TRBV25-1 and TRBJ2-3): EADIYQTPRYLVIGTGKKITLECSQTMGHDKMYWYQQDPGMELHLIHYSYGVNSTEKGDLSSESTVSRIRTEHFPLTLESARPSHTSQYLCASSEGTGGSTDTQYFGPGTRLTVL.

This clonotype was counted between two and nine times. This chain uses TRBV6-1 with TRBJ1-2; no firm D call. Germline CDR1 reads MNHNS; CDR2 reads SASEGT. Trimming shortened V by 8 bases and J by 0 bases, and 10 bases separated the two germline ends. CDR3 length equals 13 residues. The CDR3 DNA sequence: TGTGCCAGCGAAAAACTATCTAACTATGGCTACACCTTC. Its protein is CASEKLSNYGYTF.

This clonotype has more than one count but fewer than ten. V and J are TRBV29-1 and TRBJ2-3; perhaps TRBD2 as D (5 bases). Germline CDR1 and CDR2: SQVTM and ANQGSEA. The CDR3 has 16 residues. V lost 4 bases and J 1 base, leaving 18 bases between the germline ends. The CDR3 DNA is TGCAGCGTTGCGGACGCGACCATCGGGGGCACAGATACGCAGTATTTT. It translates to CSVADATIGGTDTQYF.

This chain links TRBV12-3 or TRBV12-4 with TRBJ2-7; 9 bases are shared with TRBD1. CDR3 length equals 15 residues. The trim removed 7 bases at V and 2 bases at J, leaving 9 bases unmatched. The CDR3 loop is CASNSGGQGTYEQYF. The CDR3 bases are TGTGCCAGCAATTCAGGGGGACAGGGTACCTACGAGCAGTACTTC.

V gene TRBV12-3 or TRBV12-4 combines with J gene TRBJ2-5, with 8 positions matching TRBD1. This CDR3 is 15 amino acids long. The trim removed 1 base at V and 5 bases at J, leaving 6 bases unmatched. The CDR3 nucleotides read TGTGCCAGCAGTTTAGGCAGGACAGGGATGGAGACCCAGTACTTC. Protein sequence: CASSLGRTGMETQYF.

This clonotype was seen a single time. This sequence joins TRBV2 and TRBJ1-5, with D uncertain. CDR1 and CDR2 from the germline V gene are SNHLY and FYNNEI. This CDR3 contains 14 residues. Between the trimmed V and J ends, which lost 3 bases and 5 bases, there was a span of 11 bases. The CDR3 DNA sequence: TGTGCCAGCAGTGAGTCAAGGGATGATCAGCCCCAGCATTTT. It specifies CASSESRDDQPQHF.

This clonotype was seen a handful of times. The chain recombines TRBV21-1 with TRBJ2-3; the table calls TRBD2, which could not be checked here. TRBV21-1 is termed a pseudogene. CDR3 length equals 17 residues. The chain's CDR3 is CASSRREAEYSTDTQYF. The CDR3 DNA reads TGTGCCAGCAGCAGGAGGGAAGCGGAGTATAGCACAGATACGCAGTATTTT.